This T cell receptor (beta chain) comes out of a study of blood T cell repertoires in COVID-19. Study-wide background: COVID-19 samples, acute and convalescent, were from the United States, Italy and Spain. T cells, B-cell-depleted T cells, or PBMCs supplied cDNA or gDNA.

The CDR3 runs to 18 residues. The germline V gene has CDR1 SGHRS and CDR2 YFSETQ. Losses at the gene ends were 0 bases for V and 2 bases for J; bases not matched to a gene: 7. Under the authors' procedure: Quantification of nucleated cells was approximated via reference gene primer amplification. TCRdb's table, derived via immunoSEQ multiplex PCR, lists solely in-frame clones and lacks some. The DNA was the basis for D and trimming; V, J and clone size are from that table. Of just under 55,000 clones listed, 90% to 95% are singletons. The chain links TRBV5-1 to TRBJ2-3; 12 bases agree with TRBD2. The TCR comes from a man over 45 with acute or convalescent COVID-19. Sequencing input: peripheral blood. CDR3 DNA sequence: TGCGCCAGCAGCTTGGTACTAGCGGGAGGTCATTTCACAGATACGCAGTATTTT. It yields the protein CASSLVLAGGHFTDTQYF.